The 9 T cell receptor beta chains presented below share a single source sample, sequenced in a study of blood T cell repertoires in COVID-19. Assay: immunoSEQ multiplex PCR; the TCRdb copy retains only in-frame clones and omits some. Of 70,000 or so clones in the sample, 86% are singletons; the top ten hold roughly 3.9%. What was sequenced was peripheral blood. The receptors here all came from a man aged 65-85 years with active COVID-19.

CDR3 sequence: CAGQGANTEAFF. The CDR3 DNA reads TGTGCCGGACAGGGGGCAAACACTGAAGCTTTCTTT. The chain joins TRBV7-2 to TRBJ1-1; 11 bases line up with TRBD1. Germline V gene data show CDR1 as SGHTA and CDR2 as FQGNSA. This CDR3 comprises 12 residues. V was pared by 11 bases and J by 2 bases, with 1 base of the junction left unmatched.

The CDR3 nucleotides are TGTGCCAGCCGCCGTGGCGGGAGTGCCCTCGAGCAGTACTTC. It specifies CASRRGGSALEQYF. V and J are TRBV6-5 and TRBJ2-7; 7 positions agree with TRBD2. The CDR3 consists of 14 residues. CDR1 MNHEY and CDR2 SVGAGI come from the germline V gene. Unmatched junction bases numbered 13, after V lost 8 bases and J lost 6 bases.

The CDR3 loop reads CASSSRDRGAIGYGYTF. The CDR3 DNA sequence: TGTGCCAGCAGCAGCCGGGACAGGGGGGCCATAGGCTATGGCTACACCTTC. The chain is built from TRBV9 and TRBJ1-2, with 11 nucleotides matching TRBD1. CDR3 length: 17 amino acids. The junction had 12 bases not matched to a gene; V was cut back by 4 bases and J by 4 bases. The germline CDR1 and CDR2 sequences are SGDLS and YYNGEE.

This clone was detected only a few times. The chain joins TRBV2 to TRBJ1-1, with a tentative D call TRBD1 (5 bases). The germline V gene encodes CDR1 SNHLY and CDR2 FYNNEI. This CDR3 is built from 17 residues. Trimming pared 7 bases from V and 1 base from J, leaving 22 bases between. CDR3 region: CASMVPRGRTANTEAFF. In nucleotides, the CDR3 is TGTGCCAGCATGGTCCCTAGGGGCCGAACGGCGAACACTGAAGCTTTCTTT.

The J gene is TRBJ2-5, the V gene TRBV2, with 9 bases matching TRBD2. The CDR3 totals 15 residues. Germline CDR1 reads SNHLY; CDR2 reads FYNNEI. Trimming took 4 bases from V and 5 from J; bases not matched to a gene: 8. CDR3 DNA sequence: TGTGCCAGCAGTGGGGTTAGCGGGAGAGTGGAGACCCAGTACTTC. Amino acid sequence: CASSGVSGRVETQYF.

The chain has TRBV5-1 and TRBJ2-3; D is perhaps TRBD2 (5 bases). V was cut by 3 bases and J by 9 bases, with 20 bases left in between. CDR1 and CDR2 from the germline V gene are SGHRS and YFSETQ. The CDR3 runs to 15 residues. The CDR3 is CASSSWPSLEGTQYF. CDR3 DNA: TGCGCCAGCAGCTCCTGGCCTTCCCTAGAGGGAACGCAGTATTTT.

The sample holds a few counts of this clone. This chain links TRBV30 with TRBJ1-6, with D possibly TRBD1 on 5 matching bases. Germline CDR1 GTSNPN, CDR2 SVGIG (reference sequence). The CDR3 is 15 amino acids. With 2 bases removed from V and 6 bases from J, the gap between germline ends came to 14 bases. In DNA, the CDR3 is TGTGCCTGGAGTACCGCGGGGGGGTTTAATTCACCCCTCCACTTT. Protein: CAWSTAGGFNSPLHF.

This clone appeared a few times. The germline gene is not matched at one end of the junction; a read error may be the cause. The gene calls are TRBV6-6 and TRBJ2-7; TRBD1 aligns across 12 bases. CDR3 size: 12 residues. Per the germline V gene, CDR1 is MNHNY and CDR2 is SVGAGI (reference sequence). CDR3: CASSPGTGGSRF. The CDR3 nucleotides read TGTGCCAGCAGTCCCGGGACAGGGGGCTCCCGCTTC.

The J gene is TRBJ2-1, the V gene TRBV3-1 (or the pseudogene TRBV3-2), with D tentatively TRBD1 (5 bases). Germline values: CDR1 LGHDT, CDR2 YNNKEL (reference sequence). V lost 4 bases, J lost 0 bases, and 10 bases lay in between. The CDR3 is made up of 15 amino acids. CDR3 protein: CASSPRAASYNEQFF. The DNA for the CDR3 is TGTGCCAGCAGCCCCAGGGCGGCCTCCTACAATGAGCAGTTCTTC.